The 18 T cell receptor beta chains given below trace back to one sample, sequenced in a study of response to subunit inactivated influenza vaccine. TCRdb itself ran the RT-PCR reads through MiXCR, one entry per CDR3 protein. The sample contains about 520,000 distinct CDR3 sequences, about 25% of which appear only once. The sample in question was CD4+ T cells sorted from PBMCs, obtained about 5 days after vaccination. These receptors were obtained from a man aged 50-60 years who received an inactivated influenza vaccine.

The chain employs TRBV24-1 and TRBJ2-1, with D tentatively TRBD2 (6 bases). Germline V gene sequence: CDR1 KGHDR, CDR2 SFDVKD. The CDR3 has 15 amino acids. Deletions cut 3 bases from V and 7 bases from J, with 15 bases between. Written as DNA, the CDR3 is TGTGCCACCAGTGATCGCGGGACGCCTATTAATGAGCAGTTCTTC. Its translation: CATSDRGTPINEQFF.

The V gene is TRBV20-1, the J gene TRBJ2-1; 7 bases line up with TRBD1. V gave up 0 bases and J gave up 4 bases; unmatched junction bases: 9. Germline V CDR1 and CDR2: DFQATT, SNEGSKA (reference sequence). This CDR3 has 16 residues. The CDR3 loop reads CSARENAGGDYNEQFF. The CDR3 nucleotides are TGCAGTGCTAGAGAAAACGCAGGGGGAGATTACAATGAGCAGTTCTTC.

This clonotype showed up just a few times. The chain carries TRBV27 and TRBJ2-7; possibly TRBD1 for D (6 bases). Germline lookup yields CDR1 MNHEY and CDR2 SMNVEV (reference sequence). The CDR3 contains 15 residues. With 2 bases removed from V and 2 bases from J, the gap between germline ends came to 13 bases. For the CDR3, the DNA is TGTGCCAGCAGTTTAGGAGCAGGGGCGCCCTACGAGCAGTACTTC. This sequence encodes CASSLGAGAPYEQYF.

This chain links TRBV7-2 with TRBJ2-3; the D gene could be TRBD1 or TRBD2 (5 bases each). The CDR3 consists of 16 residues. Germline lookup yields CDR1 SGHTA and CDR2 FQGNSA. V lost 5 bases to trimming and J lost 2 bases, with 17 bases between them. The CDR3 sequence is CASSRVGRSFTDTQYF. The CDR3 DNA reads TGTGCCAGCAGCCGAGTGGGACGGTCGTTCACAGATACGCAGTATTTT.

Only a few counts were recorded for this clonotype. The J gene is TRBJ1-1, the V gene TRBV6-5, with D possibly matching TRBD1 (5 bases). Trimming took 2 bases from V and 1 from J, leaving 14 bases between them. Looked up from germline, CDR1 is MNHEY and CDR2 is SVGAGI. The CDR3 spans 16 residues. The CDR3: CASSYKAGTANTEAFF. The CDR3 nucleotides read TGTGCCAGCAGTTACAAGGCAGGGACCGCGAACACTGAAGCTTTCTTT.

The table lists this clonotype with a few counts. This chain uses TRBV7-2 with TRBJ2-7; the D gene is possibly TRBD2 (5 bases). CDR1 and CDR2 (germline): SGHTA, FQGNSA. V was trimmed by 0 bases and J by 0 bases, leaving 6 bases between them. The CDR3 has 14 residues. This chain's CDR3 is CASSLADYSYEQYF. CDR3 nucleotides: TGTGCCAGCAGCTTAGCCGACTACTCCTACGAGCAGTACTTC.

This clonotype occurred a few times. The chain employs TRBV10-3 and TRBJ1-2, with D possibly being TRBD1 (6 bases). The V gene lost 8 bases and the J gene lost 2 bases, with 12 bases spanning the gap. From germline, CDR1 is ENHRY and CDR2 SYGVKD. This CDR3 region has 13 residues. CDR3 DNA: TGTGCCATCGGCAGGACAGAGAACTATGGCTACACCTTC. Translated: CAIGRTENYGYTF.

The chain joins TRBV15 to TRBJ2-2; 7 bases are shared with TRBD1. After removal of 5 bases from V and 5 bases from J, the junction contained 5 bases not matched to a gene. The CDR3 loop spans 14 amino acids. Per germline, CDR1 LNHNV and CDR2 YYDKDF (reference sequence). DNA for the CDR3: TGTGCCACCAGCGGACGACAGGGAACCGGGGAGCTGTTTTTT. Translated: CATSGRQGTGELFF.

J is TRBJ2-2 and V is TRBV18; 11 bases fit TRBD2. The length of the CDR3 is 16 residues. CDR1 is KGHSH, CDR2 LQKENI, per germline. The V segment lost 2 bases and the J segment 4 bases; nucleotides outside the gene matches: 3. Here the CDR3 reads CASSPTSGSATGELFF. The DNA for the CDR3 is TGTGCCAGCTCACCAACTAGCGGGAGTGCCACCGGGGAGCTGTTTTTT.

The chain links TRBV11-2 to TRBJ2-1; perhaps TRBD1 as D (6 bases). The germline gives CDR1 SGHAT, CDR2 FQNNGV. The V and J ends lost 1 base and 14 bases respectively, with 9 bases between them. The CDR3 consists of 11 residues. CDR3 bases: TGTGCCAGCAGCTTAGGGCAGGGGAAGTTCTTC. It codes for CASSLGQGKFF. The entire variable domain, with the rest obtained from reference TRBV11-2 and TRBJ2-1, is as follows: EAGVAQSPRYKIIEKRQSVAFWCNPISGHATLYWYQQILGQGPKLLIQFQNNGVVDDSQLPKDRFSAERLKGVDSTLKIQPAKLEDSAVYLCASSLGQGKFFGPGTRLTVL.

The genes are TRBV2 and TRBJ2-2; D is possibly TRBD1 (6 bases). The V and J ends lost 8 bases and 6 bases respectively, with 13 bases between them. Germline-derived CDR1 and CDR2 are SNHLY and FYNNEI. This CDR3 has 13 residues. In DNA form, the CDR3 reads TGTGCCAGCGCGAACAGGGAATCCGGGGAGCTGTTTTTT. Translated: CASANRESGELFF.

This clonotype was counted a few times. CDR3 protein: CAISEASSYNSPLHF. CDR3 DNA sequence: TGTGCCATCAGTGAGGCAAGCTCCTATAATTCACCCCTCCACTTT. The chain couples TRBV10-3 to TRBJ1-6; D call uncertain. Germline assignment: CDR1 ENHRY and CDR2 SYGVKD. This CDR3 has 15 residues. V was pared by 2 bases and J by 0 bases, with 5 bases between.

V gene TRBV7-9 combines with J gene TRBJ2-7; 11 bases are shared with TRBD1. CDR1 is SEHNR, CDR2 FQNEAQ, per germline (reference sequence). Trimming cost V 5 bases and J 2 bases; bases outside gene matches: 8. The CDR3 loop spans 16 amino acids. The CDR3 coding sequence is TGTGCCAGCAGCCCTCTTCCGGGACAGGGGGCCTACGAGCAGTACTTC. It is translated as CASSPLPGQGAYEQYF.

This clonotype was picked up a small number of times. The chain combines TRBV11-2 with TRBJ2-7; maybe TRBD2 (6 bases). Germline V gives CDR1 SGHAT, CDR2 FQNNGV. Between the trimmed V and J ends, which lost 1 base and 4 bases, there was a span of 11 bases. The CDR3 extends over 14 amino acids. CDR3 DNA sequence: TGTGCCAGCAGCTTAGTACGAGGGAGGTACGAGCAGTACTTC. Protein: CASSLVRGRYEQYF.

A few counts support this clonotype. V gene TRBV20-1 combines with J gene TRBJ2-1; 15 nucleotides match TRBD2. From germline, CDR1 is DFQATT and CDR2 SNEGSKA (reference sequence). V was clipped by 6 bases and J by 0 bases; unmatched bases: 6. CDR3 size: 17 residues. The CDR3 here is CSADGTSGRSSYNEQFF. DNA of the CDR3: TGCAGTGCAGACGGGACTAGCGGGAGGAGCTCCTACAATGAGCAGTTCTTC.

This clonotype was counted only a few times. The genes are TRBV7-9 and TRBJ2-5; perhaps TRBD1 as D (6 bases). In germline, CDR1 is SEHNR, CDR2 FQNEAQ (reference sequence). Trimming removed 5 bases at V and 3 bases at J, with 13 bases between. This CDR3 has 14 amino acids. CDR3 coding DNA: TGTGCCAGCAGCCAGGACAGTCTCAAAGAGACCCAGTACTTC. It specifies CASSQDSLKETQYF.

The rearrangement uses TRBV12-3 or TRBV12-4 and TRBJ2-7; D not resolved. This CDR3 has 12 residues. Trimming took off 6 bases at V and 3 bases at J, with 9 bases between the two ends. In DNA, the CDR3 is TGTGCCAGCAGGAAACAAGTCTACGAGCAGTACTTC. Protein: CASRKQVYEQYF.

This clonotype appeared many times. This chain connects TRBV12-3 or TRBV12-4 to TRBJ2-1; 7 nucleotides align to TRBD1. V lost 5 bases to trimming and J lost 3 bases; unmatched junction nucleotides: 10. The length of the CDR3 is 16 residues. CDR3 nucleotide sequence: TGTGCCAGCAGTAGGGGGCCCAACTCCCGCTACAATGAGCAGTTCTTC. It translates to CASSRGPNSRYNEQFF.